One and the same sample provided the 21 T cell receptor beta chains below, sequenced in a study of blood T cell repertoires in COVID-19. The assay was immunoSEQ multiplex PCR, and TCRdb's table has in-frame clones only and misses some. Here the sample spans roughly 150,000 clones, over 80% being singletons. The sample comprised peripheral blood. These receptors all come from a woman aged 80 or over with COVID-19, enrolled during active disease.

This chain connects TRBV14 to TRBJ2-1; D gene ambiguous. Germline V gene data show CDR1 as SGHDN and CDR2 as FVKESK. The CDR3 length is 11 residues. V lost 7 bases to trimming and J lost 3 bases, with 4 bases between them. CDR3 region: CASTNYNEQFF. The DNA for the CDR3 is TGTGCCAGCACTAACTACAATGAGCAGTTCTTC. Drawing the rest from reference TRBV14 and TRBJ2-1, the complete variable domain is EAGVTQFPSHSVIEKGQTVTLRCDPISGHDNLYWYRRVMGKEIKFLLHFVKESKQDESGMPNNRFLAERTGGTYSTLKVQPAELEDSGVYFCASTNYNEQFFGPGTRLTVL.

This chain connects TRBV6-2 or TRBV6-3 to TRBJ1-5; no clear D gene. V gave up 2 bases and J gave up 0 bases, with 5 bases separating them. The CDR3 has 14 residues. Per germline, CDR1 MNHEY and CDR2 SVGEGT. This chain's CDR3 is CASSYGGSNQPQHF. CDR3 bases: TGTGCCAGCAGTTACGGCGGTAGCAATCAGCCCCAGCATTTT.

The genes are TRBV19 and TRBJ1-4; D is possibly TRBD1 (5 bases). The CDR3 extends over 13 amino acids. V lost 8 bases to trimming and J lost 4 bases, with 11 bases between them. Germline loops: CDR1 LNHDA, CDR2 SQIVND (reference sequence). As DNA, the CDR3 is TGTGCCAGTGAAGACAGATATAATGAAAAACTGTTTTTT. Translation gives CASEDRYNEKLFF. The full variable domain, rest sourced from reference TRBV19 and TRBJ1-4, is DGGITQSPKYLFRKEGQNVTLSCEQNLNHDAMYWYRQDPGQGLRLIYYSQIVNDFQKGDIAEGYSVSREKKESFPLTVTSAQKNPTAFYLCASEDRYNEKLFFGSGTQLSVL.

This clone was detected only once. V and J are TRBV6-2 or TRBV6-3 and TRBJ2-4; D possibly corresponds to TRBD2 (5 bases). The CDR3 covers 12 residues. Per germline, CDR1 MNHEY and CDR2 SVGEGT. V shed 1 base and J shed 14 bases, with 12 bases lying between them. The CDR3, as DNA: TGTGCCAGCAGTTACTTCGAGGGTAGGAAGTACTTC. Protein sequence: CASSYFEGRKYF.

This clone was recorded once. This chain uses TRBV6-4 with TRBJ2-7; D remains ambiguous. Trimming stripped 3 bases from V and 6 bases from J, with 15 bases between. Germline CDR1 reads MRHNA; CDR2 reads SNTAGT. The CDR3 loop spans 14 amino acids. The CDR3 DNA follows: TGTGCCAGCAGTGAACGGAGCCATTCCGGCGAGCAGTACTTC. It encodes CASSERSHSGEQYF.

The CDR3 sequence: CASSRPPGRGPYGYTF. CDR3 DNA: TGTGCCAGCAGCAGACCCCCGGGGAGGGGCCCCTATGGCTACACCTTC. The V gene is TRBV28, the J gene TRBJ1-2; a weak D match, TRBD1 (5 bases). Per the germline V gene, CDR1 is MDHEN and CDR2 is SYDVKM. Trimming took 6 bases from V and 4 from J, leaving 21 bases between them. This CDR3 spans 16 amino acids.

The chain recombines TRBV2 with TRBJ1-3; D is unresolved. The CDR3 is 15 amino acids. Per the germline V gene, CDR1 is SNHLY and CDR2 is FYNNEI. V was trimmed by 6 bases and J by 0 bases, leaving 12 bases between them. The CDR3 region is CASRDRTASGNTIYF. The CDR3 DNA sequence: TGTGCCAGCAGAGACCGAACAGCCTCTGGAAACACCATATATTTT.

This clone was observed once. CDR3 in DNA: TGCGCCAGCAGCATGGGTAACACAGGAGGGGATGGCTACACCTTC. This sequence encodes CASSMGNTGGDGYTF. This sequence joins TRBV5-1 and TRBJ1-2; tentative D call: TRBD1 (5 bases). Germline-derived CDR1 and CDR2 are SGHRS and YFSETQ. V was shortened by 4 bases and J by 6 bases, with 19 bases between the two germline ends. This CDR3 spans 15 amino acids.

This sequence joins TRBV5-4 and TRBJ2-3; TRBD1 aligns across 8 bases. The CDR3 extends over 16 amino acids. CDR1 and CDR2 (germline): SGHNT, YYREEE (reference sequence). V trimming: 3 bases; J trimming: 2 bases; junction bases outside the gene matches: 8. In DNA form, the CDR3 reads TGTGCCAGCAGCTCACCGGGACAGGTCTTCACAGATACGCAGTATTTT. It yields the protein CASSSPGQVFTDTQYF. The full variable domain, completed using reference TRBV5-4 and TRBJ2-3, is ETGVTQSPTHLIKTRGQQVTLRCSSQSGHNTVSWYQQALGQGPQFIFQYYREEENGRGNFPPRFSGLQFPNYSSELNVNALELDDSALYLCASSSPGQVFTDTQYFGPGTRLTVL.

The CDR3 sequence is CSVAGRQDYGYTF. In nucleotides, the CDR3 is TGCAGCGTTGCCGGGAGGCAAGACTATGGCTACACCTTC. This chain joins TRBV29-1 and TRBJ1-2; D is undetermined. V shed 4 bases and J shed 3 bases, with 12 bases lying between them. Germline V gene lookup returns CDR1 SQVTM and CDR2 ANQGSEA. The CDR3 loop spans 13 amino acids. Filled out from reference TRBV29-1 and TRBJ1-2, the complete variable domain reads SAVISQKPSRDICQRGTSLTIQCQVDSQVTMMFWYRQQPGQSLTLIATANQGSEATYESGFVIDKFPISRPNLTFSTLTVSNMSPEDSSIYLCSVAGRQDYGYTFGSGTRLTVV.

Regarding this clone: Other DNA sequences in this sample translate to the same CDR3. V usage is TRBV18 and J usage is TRBJ2-7, with a weak D call TRBD1 (5 bases). The germline V gene encodes CDR1 KGHSH and CDR2 LQKENI. The CDR3 spans 14 residues. Deletions cut 2 bases from V and 4 bases from J, with 12 bases between. The CDR3 DNA reads as TGTGCCAGCTCACCAGGGCAGGGAAATTACGAGCAGTACTTC. It is translated as CASSPGQGNYEQYF. Supplemented by reference TRBV18 and TRBJ2-7, the full variable domain reads NAGVMQNPRHLVRRRGQEARLRCSPMKGHSHVYWYRQLPEEGLKFMVYLQKENIIDESGMPKERFSAEFPKEGPSILRIQQVVRGDSAAYFCASSPGQGNYEQYFGPGTRLTVT.

The V and J genes are TRBV2 and TRBJ2-3; TRBD2 agrees at 10 bases. From germline, CDR1 is SNHLY and CDR2 FYNNEI. The V segment lost 5 bases and the J segment 0 bases; nucleotides outside the gene matches: 2. This CDR3 has 15 residues. This chain's CDR3 is CASSSTSGSTDTQYF. The DNA of the CDR3 is TGTGCCAGCAGTTCGACTAGCGGGAGCACAGATACGCAGTATTTT.

This clone was observed many times. The V gene is TRBV10-3, the J gene TRBJ1-4; D gene uncertain. Trimming pared 0 bases from V and 5 bases from J, leaving 13 bases between. Germline CDR1 reads ENHRY; CDR2 reads SYGVKD. The CDR3 extends over 16 amino acids. The CDR3 sequence: CAISESNRGKNEKLFF. The CDR3 DNA reads as TGTGCCATCAGTGAGTCGAACCGAGGGAAGAATGAAAAACTGTTTTTT.

The chain uses TRBV20-1 and TRBJ2-1; the D gene is possibly TRBD2 (5 bases). CDR1 DFQATT and CDR2 SNEGSKA come from the germline V gene (reference sequence). The CDR3 extends over 13 amino acids. Trimming left V 3 bases short and J 5 bases short, with 11 bases between. CDR3 loop: CSASSSGDNEQFF. The CDR3 DNA reads TGCAGTGCTAGTTCCAGCGGAGACAATGAGCAGTTCTTC.

The chain employs TRBV18 and TRBJ2-7; the D gene is possibly TRBD2 (6 bases). Germline-derived CDR1 and CDR2 are KGHSH and LQKENI. V was pared by 3 bases and J by 3 bases, with 12 bases between. The CDR3 covers 14 residues. DNA for the CDR3: TGTGCCAGCTCACCTCAGCGGGCCTACTACGAGCAGTACTTC. It encodes CASSPQRAYYEQYF.

This chain joins TRBV19 and TRBJ1-2; a weak D match, TRBD1 (6 bases). Germline CDR1 reads LNHDA; CDR2 reads SQIVND (reference sequence). Deletions cut 4 bases from V and 2 bases from J, with 11 bases between. The CDR3 sequence is 14 residues long. The CDR3 DNA reads TGTGCCAGTAGTAGAAACAGGGCCAACTATGGCTACACCTTC. Translated, it gives CASSRNRANYGYTF.

The sample holds a few counts of this clone. The rearrangement links TRBV7-3 to TRBJ1-4; D unresolved. V was pared by 2 bases and J by 16 bases, with 11 bases between. CDR3 size: 11 residues. Germline V gene sequence: CDR1 SGHTA, CDR2 FQGTGA. CDR3 amino acids: CASSLLRPKFF. The DNA for the CDR3 is TGTGCCAGCAGCTTACTCAGGCCCAAGTTTTTT.

The J gene is TRBJ2-7, the V gene TRBV3-1 (or the pseudogene TRBV3-2), with D possibly matching TRBD1 (6 bases). Germline CDR1 reads LGHDT; CDR2 reads YNNKEL (reference sequence). The CDR3 extends over 12 amino acids. Trimming cost V 6 bases and J 2 bases, with 8 bases left between them. CDR3 region: CASRQGTYEQYF. CDR3 nucleotides: TGTGCCAGCAGACAGGGAACCTACGAGCAGTACTTC.

The chain links TRBV2 to TRBJ2-5; D possibly corresponds to TRBD2 (6 bases). Trimming left V 2 bases short and J 4 bases short, with 11 bases between. The CDR3 loop spans 14 amino acids. Germline-derived CDR1 and CDR2 are SNHLY and FYNNEI. The CDR3 DNA reads as TGTGCCAGCAGTGAAAGGATGCGGGGAGAGACCCAGTACTTC. This translates into CASSERMRGETQYF.

To note about this clone: At one end the junction does not follow the germline gene, possibly because of a read error. V is TRBV2 and J is TRBJ2-7, with D maybe TRBD1 (8 bases). The CDR3 is 14 residues long. Germline V gene lookup returns CDR1 SNHLY and CDR2 FYNNEI. The CDR3, as DNA: TGTGCCAGCAGGAAACAGGGGGGGACCTATGAGCAGTACTTC. Its translation: CASRKQGGTYEQYF.

V usage is TRBV5-1 and J usage is TRBJ2-7, with 7 positions matching TRBD2. Germline trimming cut 0 bases from V and 10 bases from J; bases unmatched to any gene: 10. Germline CDR1 reads SGHRS; CDR2 reads YFSETQ. The CDR3 has 14 amino acids. The CDR3 nucleotides read TGCGCCAGCAGCTTGGAGAGTCTAGCGGTAGACCAGTACTTC. This translates into CASSLESLAVDQYF. The whole variable domain, remainder taken from reference TRBV5-1 and TRBJ2-7, is KAGVTQTPRYLIKTRGQQVTLSCSPISGHRSVSWYQQTPGQGLQFLFEYFSETQRNKGNFPGRFSGRQFSNSRSEMNVSTLELGDSALYLCASSLESLAVDQYFGPGTRLTVT.